The clone carrying this T cell receptor beta chain is a singleton in its sample. Using immunoSEQ multiplex PCR, the repertoire was profiled, and TCRdb retains in-frame clones only, with some absent. The sample lists more than 300,000 clones, more than 75% occurring once. V gave up 1 base and J gave up 1 base, with 7 bases separating them. The CDR3 has 15 amino acids. Germline assignment: CDR1 LNHDA and CDR2 SQIVND (reference sequence). The sample is drawn from a study of blood T cell repertoires in COVID-19. Study context: In each case, the material was cDNA or gDNA derived from T cells, B-cell-depleted T cells, or PBMCs.

Sequenced: PBMCs or T cells enriched from blood (not recorded which). The chain links TRBV19 to TRBJ2-2, with TRBD2 as a possible D gene (5 bases). This receptor was taken from a man aged 25-45 years who had recovered from COVID-19. CDR3 residues: CASSIVAKNTGELFF. In nucleotides, the CDR3 is TGTGCCAGTAGTATAGTAGCGAAGAACACCGGGGAGCTGTTTTTT.